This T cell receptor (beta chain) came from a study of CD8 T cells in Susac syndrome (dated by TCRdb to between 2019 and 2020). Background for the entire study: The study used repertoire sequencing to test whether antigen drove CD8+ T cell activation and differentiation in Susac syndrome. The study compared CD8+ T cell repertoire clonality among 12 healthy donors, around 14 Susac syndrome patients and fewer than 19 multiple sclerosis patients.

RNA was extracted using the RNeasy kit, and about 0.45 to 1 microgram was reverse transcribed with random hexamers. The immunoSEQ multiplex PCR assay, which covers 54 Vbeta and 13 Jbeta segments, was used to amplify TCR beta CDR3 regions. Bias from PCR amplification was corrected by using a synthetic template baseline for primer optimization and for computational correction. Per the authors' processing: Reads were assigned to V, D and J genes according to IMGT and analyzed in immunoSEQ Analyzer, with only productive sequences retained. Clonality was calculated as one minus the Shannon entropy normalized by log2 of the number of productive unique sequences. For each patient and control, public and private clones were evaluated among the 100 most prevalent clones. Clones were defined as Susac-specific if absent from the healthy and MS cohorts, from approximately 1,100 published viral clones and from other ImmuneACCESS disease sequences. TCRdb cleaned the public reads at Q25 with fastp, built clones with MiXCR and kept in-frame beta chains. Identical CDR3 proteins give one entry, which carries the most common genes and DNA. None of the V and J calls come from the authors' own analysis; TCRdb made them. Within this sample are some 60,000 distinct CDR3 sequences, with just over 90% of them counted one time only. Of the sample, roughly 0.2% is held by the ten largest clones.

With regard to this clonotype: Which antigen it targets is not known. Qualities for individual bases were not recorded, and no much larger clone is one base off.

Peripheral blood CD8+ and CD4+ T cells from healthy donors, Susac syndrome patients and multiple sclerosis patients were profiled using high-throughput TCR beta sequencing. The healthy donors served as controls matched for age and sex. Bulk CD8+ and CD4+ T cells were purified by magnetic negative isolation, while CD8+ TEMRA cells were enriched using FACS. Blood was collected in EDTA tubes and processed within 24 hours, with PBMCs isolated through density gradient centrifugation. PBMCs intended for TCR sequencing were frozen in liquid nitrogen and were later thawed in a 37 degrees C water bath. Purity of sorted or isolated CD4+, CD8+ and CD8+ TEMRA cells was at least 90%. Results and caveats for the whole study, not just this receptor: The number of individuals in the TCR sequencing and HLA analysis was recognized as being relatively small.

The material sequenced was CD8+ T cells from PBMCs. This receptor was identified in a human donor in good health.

The encoded CDR3 is CSARVRGYEQYF. The DNA sequence reads TGCAGTGCTAGAGTCCGGGGCTACGAGCAGTACTTC. The chain was built from TRBV20-1 and TRBJ2-7; TRBD2 might be the D gene, on 5 matching bases. CDR1 and CDR2 are drawn from the germline V gene (reference sequence): DFQATT, SNEGSKA. Trimming at the junction amounts to 1 base on V and 3 bases on J, and the germline ends lie 7 bases apart. From the cysteine through the phenylalanine, the CDR3 covers 12 amino acids. The only DNA kept is the CDR3, 36 bases in frame from the first base.